This entry is about one T cell receptor beta chain. In the source study's methods: Using reference gene primer amplification, nucleated cell counts were estimated. Assay used: immunoSEQ multiplex PCR; TCRdb lists only in-frame clones, some missing. For V, J and clone size, that table is used; D and trimming come from the DNA. The sample includes roughly 270,000 clones, approximately 86% of them seen just once. This sample was included in a study of blood T cell repertoires in COVID-19. Study context: Researchers got acute and convalescent COVID-19 samples from the United States, Italy and Spain. Sample material is recorded as cDNA or gDNA derived from T cells, B-cell-depleted T cells, or PBMCs.

This CDR3 region has 14 residues. Germline V lookup: CDR1 LNHDA, CDR2 SQIVND (reference sequence). V shed 4 bases and J shed 0 bases, with 9 bases lying between them. Sequenced input: peripheral blood. The sequence derives from a man aged 18 to 35 with active or convalescent COVID-19. The V gene is TRBV19, the J gene TRBJ1-2; possibly TRBD1 for D (6 bases). CDR3 protein: CASSKHRANYGYTF. In DNA form, the CDR3 reads TGTGCCAGTAGTAAGCACAGGGCTAACTATGGCTACACCTTC.